This entry describes one T cell receptor beta chain. This clonotype showed up many times. Its recognized antigen is unknown. No qualities accompany the bases; no much larger clone lies one base away. From the cysteine up to the phenylalanine, the CDR3 has a length of 16 residues. Solely the CDR3 DNA is kept, with 48 bases framed from the first base. V loses 5 bases at its end and J loses 2 bases; junction bases beyond the gene matches: 10. Sequences DFQATT (CDR1) and SNEGSKA (CDR2) are obtained from the germline V gene (reference sequence). The sample's treatment or condition, from its label and the paper: PENTA 11 planned treatment interruption arm or continuous ART arm. Participants were children from the United Kingdom aged 2 to 15 years who had received at least three-drug ART for at least 24 weeks. Cryopreserved PBMCs with at least 5 million viable cells were required; a handful of candidate patients were excluded for low viable PBMC yield. Using a FACSAria III cell sorter, memory CD8+ CD45RO+ CD45RA- T cells were FACS-sorted out of thawed PBMCs. The sorted cells were fixed, and RNA was then extracted with the RNeasy FFPE kit and afterward with the RNeasy Micro kit.

This sample is drawn from a study of HIV-infected children after antiretroviral therapy interruption (dated by TCRdb to between 2018 and 2021). In terms of the full investigation: All eight included children had a CD4+ count above 500 and a viral load below 50 copies/ml, with four on planned treatment interruption and four on continuous treatment. Recorded exposure to EBV and CMV was present in most of the participating children. The interruption group had a median age of approximately 9.8 years, compared with approximately 8 years in the continuous treatment group. TCR repertoires were compared between children on planned treatment interruption and children on continuous antiretroviral treatment, alongside thymic output measurements. For the interruption arm, samples were taken at week 0, at week 12, at the end of interruption (week 24 or 48), and roughly 3 years after the study ended. Continuous-treatment samples were analyzed from corresponding weeks 0, 48 and 150. Overall results and qualifications from the work: In a few patients, shared-triplet CDR3 clusters rose after interruption; the overall rise was significant only when one outlier patient was excluded. The small number of patients is a limitation, and caution is needed when interpreting the data. For naive CD4+ repertoires of PTI patients, CDR3 sharing between time points dropped once interruption began, while many sequences were shared between the end of interruption and 3 years later.

The library was prepared using 3' RACE. To correct PCR amplification bias, TCR libraries were generated from RNA with a 3' RACE protocol that used unique molecular identifiers. Amplicon libraries were pooled in groups of up to 12 and sequenced on an Illumina MiSeq using v2 2x250 paired-end chemistry. The original methods were these. Reads were processed with Decombinator for assignment of V and J genes and CDR3, and barcode-based correction of errors and PCR bias was applied. Repertoires were subsampled to equal depth before Gini coefficients were calculated with the R ineq package. GLIPH, Hamming distance and a shared triplet metric were used to assess CDR3 similarity. TCRdb took the public reads, trimmed them with fastp at Q25, ran MiXCR for clone calling and kept in-frame beta chains. Merged by CDR3 protein, the rows form single entries marked with the most common genes and DNA. The V and J calls were not made by the authors but by TCRdb's processing. Within this sample are around 3,900 distinct CDR3 sequences, with approximately 5% of them counted one time only. Jointly, the top ten make up 25% to 30% of the sample.

The receptor chain draws on TRBV20-1 and TRBJ2-2; the central 8 bases match TRBD2. Sequenced here: CD45RO+ CD8+ T cells from PBMCs, pooled from several time points, sampled from a donor given antiretroviral therapy, either interrupted or continuous. What this sample's cell subset or site label stands for: memory CD8+ CD45RO+ CD45RA- T cells. This TCR was sampled from a pool of human donors with HIV. DNA sequence: TGCAGTGCTGTGTCCGTTGCGGGGGGCAACACCGGGGAGCTGTTTTTT. This gives the protein CSAVSVAGGNTGELFF.